The clone carrying this T cell receptor beta chain was seen at least ten times. The antigen remains undetermined. CDR1 is MDHEN and CDR2 is SYDVKM in the germline V gene. This CDR3 region has 16 residues. The V gene end was trimmed by 5 bases and the J gene end by 9 bases; junction bases not matched to a gene: 12. TCRdb independently ran MiXCR on the RT-PCR reads; one entry per CDR3 protein. The sample carries around 580,000 distinct CDR3 sequences, around 15% recorded once. This entry comes from a study of response to subunit inactivated influenza vaccine. Study-wide points: That few new T cells are recruited by each seasonal influenza vaccination was the authors' suggestion.

The gene calls are TRBV28 and TRBJ2-1, with 11 bases identical to TRBD2. The specimen comprised PBMCs from blood, sampled 11 to 12 days after vaccination. This clonotype originated in a man aged 45-65 years who received an inactivated influenza vaccine. The CDR3: CASSPFSGRAGVEQFF. The CDR3 DNA is TGTGCCAGCAGTCCCTTTAGCGGGAGGGCCGGGGTTGAGCAGTTCTTC.